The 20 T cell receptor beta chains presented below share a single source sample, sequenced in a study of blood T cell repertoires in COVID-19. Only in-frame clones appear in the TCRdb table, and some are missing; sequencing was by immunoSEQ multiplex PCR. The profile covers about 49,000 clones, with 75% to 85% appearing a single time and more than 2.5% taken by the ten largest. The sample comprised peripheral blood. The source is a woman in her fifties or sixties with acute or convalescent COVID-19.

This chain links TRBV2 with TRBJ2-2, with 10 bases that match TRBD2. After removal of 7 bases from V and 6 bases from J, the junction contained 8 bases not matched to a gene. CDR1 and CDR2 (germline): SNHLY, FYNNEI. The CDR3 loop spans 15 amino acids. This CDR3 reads CASKEREGPSGELFF. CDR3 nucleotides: TGTGCCAGCAAAGAGCGGGAGGGCCCCTCCGGGGAGCTGTTTTTT.

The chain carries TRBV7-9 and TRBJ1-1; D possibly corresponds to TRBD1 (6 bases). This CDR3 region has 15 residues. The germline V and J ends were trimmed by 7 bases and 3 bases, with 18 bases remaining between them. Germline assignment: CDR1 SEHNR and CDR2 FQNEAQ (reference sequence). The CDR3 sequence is CASTQSGGAYTEAFF. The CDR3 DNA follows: TGTGCCAGCACCCAGTCTGGGGGGGCATACACTGAAGCTTTCTTT.

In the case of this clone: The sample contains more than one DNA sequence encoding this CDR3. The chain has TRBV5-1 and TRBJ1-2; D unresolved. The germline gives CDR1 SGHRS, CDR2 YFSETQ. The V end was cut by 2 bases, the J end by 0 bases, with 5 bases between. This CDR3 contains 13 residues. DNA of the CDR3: TGCGCCAGCAGCTTATCGTCTAACTATGGCTACACCTTC. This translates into CASSLSSNYGYTF. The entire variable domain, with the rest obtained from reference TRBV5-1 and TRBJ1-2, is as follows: KAGVTQTPRYLIKTRGQQVTLSCSPISGHRSVSWYQQTPGQGLQFLFEYFSETQRNKGNFPGRFSGRQFSNSRSEMNVSTLELGDSALYLCASSLSSNYGYTFGSGTRLTVV.

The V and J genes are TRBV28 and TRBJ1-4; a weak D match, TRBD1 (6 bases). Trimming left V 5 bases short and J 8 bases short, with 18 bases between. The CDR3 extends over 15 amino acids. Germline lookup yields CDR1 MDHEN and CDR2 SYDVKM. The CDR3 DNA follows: TGTGCCAGCAGTGTGGGAGGGGGGGAGCAGGAAAAACTGTTTTTT. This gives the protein CASSVGGGEQEKLFF. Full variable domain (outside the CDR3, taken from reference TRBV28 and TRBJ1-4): DVKVTQSSRYLVKRTGEKVFLECVQDMDHENMFWYRQDPGLGLRLIYFSYDVKMKEKGDIPEGYSVSREKKERFSLILESASTNQTSMYLCASSVGGGEQEKLFFGSGTQLSVL.

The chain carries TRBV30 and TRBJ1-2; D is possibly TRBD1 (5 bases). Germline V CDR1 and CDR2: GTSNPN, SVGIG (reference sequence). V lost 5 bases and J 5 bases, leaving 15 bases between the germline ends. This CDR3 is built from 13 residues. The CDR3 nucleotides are TGTGCCTGGGGGGGAGGAGGGAGGTATGGCTACACCTTC. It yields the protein CAWGGGGRYGYTF.

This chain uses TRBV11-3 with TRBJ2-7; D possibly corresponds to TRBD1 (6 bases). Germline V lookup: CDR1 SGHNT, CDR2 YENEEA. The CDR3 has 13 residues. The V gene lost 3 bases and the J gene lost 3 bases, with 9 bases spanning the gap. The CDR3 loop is CASSLTGIYEQYF. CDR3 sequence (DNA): TGTGCCAGCAGCTTGACAGGTATCTACGAGCAGTACTTC. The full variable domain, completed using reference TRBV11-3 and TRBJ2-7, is EAGVVQSPRYKIIEKKQPVAFWCNPISGHNTLYWYLQNLGQGPELLIRYENEEAVDDSQLPKDRFSAERLKGVDSTLKIQPAELGDSAVYLCASSLTGIYEQYFGPGTRLTVT.

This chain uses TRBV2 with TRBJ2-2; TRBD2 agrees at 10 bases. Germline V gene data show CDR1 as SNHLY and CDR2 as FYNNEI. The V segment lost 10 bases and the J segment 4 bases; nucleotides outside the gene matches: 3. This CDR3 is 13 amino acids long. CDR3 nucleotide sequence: TGTGCCACAGGACTAGCGGTCACCGGGGAGCTGTTTTTT. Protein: CATGLAVTGELFF.

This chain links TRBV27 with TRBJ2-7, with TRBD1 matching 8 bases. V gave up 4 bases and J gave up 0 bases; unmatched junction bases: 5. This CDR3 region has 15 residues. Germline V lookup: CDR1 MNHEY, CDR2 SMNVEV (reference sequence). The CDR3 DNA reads TGTGCCAGCAGTTCAACCGGGACAGGCTCCTACGAGCAGTACTTC. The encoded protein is CASSSTGTGSYEQYF.

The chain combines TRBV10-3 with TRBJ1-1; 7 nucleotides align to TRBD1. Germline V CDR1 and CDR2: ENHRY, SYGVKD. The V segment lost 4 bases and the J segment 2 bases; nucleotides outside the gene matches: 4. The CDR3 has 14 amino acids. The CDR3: CAISGQGSNTEAFF. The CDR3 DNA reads TGTGCCATCAGTGGACAGGGATCCAACACTGAAGCTTTCTTT.

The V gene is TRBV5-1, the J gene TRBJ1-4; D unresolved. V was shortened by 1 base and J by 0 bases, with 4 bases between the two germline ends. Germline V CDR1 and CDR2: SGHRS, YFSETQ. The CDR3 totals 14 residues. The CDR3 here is CASSLLATNEKLFF. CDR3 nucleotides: TGCGCCAGCAGCTTGCTTGCAACTAATGAAAAACTGTTTTTT.

The CDR3 region is CASSSGVEGYTF. CDR3 nucleotides: TGCGCCAGCAGCTCAGGGGTGGAGGGCTACACCTTC. The rearrangement uses TRBV5-1 and TRBJ1-2, with D maybe TRBD1 (6 bases). Germline CDR1 and CDR2: SGHRS and YFSETQ. V shed 3 bases and J shed 8 bases, with 11 bases lying between them. The CDR3 runs to 12 residues.

DNA of the CDR3: TGTGCCAGCAGACGACCGGGACAGGAGGTCCATCAGCCCCAGCATTTT. Protein sequence: CASRRPGQEVHQPQHF. The chain is built from TRBV11-3 and TRBJ1-5, with 8 bases matching TRBD1. Germline-derived CDR1 and CDR2 are SGHNT and YENEEA. The V gene end was trimmed by 6 bases and the J gene end by 5 bases; junction bases not matched to a gene: 12. The CDR3 is made up of 16 amino acids.

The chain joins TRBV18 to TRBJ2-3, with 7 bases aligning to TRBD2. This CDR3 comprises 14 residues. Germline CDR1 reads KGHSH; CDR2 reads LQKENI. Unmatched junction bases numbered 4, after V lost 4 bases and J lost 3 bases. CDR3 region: CASSLLAGTDTQYF. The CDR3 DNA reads TGTGCCAGCTCACTCTTAGCGGGTACAGATACGCAGTATTTT.

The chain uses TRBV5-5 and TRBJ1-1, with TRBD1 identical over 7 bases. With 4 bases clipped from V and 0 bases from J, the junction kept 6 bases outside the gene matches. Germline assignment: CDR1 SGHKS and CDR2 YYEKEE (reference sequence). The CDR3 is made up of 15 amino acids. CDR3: CASSPGTVVNTEAFF. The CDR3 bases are TGTGCCAGCAGCCCGGGGACAGTAGTGAACACTGAAGCTTTCTTT.

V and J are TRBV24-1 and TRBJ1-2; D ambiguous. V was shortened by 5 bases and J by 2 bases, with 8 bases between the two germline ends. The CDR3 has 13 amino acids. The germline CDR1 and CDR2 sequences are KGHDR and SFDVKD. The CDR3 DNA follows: TGTGCCACCAGTGTGGGAGGCAACTATGGCTACACCTTC. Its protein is CATSVGGNYGYTF.

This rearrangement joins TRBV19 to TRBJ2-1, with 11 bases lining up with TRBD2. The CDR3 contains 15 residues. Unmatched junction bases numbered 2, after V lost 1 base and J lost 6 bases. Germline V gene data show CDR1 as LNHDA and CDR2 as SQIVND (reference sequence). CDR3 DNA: TGTGCCAGTAGTATAGGACTAGCGGGGTTCAATGAGCAGTTCTTC. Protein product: CASSIGLAGFNEQFF.

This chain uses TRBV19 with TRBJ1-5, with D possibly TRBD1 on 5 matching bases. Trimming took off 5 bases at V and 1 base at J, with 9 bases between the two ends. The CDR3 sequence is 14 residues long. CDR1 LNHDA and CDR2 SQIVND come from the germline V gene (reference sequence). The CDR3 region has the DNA TGTGCCAGTAGTGCGGGACCGAGCAATCAGCCCCAGCATTTT. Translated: CASSAGPSNQPQHF. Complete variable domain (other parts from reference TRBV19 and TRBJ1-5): DGGITQSPKYLFRKEGQNVTLSCEQNLNHDAMYWYRQDPGQGLRLIYYSQIVNDFQKGDIAEGYSVSREKKESFPLTVTSAQKNPTAFYLCASSAGPSNQPQHFGDGTRLSIL.

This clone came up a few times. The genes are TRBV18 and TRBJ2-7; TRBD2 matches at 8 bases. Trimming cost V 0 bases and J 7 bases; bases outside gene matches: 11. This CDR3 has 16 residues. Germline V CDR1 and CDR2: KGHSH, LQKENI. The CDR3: CASSPPTSGRLGEQYF. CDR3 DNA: TGTGCCAGCTCACCACCAACAAGCGGGAGACTAGGAGAGCAGTACTTC. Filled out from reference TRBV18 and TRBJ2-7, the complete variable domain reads NAGVMQNPRHLVRRRGQEARLRCSPMKGHSHVYWYRQLPEEGLKFMVYLQKENIIDESGMPKERFSAEFPKEGPSILRIQQVVRGDSAAYFCASSPPTSGRLGEQYFGPGTRLTVT.

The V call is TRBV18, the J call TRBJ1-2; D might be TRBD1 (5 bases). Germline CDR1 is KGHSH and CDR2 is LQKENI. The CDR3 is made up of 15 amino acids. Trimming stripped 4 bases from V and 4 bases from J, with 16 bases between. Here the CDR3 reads CASSRGDGMVYGYTF. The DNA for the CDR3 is TGTGCCAGCTCACGGGGGGACGGGATGGTCTATGGCTACACCTTC.

CDR3 DNA: TGTGCCAGCAGCCAACCGGAGTCGAATTCACCCCTCCACTTT. Its translation: CASSQPESNSPLHF. V usage is TRBV3-1 (or the pseudogene TRBV3-2) and J usage is TRBJ1-6; D is uncertain. Germline V CDR1 and CDR2: LGHDT, YNNKEL (reference sequence). This CDR3 spans 14 amino acids. Trimming removed 2 bases from V and 7 bases from J, with 9 bases in between.